This TCR beta chain was sequenced for a study of shared clonotypes between healthy human individuals. Broader study findings: Larger richness was generally estimated for naive than memory subsets. Sharing across four donors was seen in 4% to 6.5% of naive CD4 clonotypes. Lower generation probabilities were found for non-shared clonotypes than for those shared by all four donors.

This clone was seen more than once but under ten times. No antigen is known for it. Sorted-subset replicate PCR reactions were performed with about 190 ng DNA, corresponding to about 32,000 T cell genomes. Here immunoSEQ multiplex PCR was the method, and the copy in TCRdb shows in-frame clones only, minus some. Of under 850,000 clones in the sample, 72% were seen once. V was cut by 1 base and J by 9 bases, with 7 bases left in between. The CDR3 spans 12 residues. The V gene's germline CDR1 is LNHDA and CDR2 SQIVND (reference sequence). The J gene is TRBJ2-1, the V gene TRBV19, with D hard to call. The clonotype comes from a woman in her 30s in good health. The specimen was memory CD4+ T cells sorted from blood. Subset denoted: CD45RA-negative fraction. CDR3 in amino acids: CASSIGASEQFF. The CDR3 DNA is TGTGCCAGTAGTATAGGGGCTTCTGAGCAGTTCTTC.